A single sample gave rise to the 24 T cell receptor beta chains below, sequenced in a study of human T cells and chemical hapten exposure (dated by TCRdb to 2020 to 2022). Library method: RACE. The sequencer was a NextSeq 500. TCRdb cleaned the public reads at Q25 with fastp, built clones with MiXCR and kept in-frame beta chains. Rows are combined by CDR3 protein, so each entry shows the most common genes and DNA. Counted in this sample were tens of thousands of distinct CDR3 sequences; about 9.3% of them appeared once. The ten largest clones add up to 6.8% of the sample. The sample's time point label, decoded: patch test 2, 6 weeks after DPC sensitization. The sample's treatment or condition, from its label and the paper: therapeutic diphenylcyclopropenone sensitization with weekly scalp DPC. This material consisted of whole blood, taken in connection with sensitization to the hapten diphenylcyclopropenone (DPC). The receptors originated from a woman in her 50s with alopecia areata. Some clones in this sample may be carry-over from other donors' samples.

This clonotype has ten or more counts. The genes are TRBV7-9 and TRBJ1-5; D may be TRBD1 (5 bases). Germline V gene lookup returns CDR1 SEHNR and CDR2 FQNEAQ (reference sequence). Trimming took 5 bases from V and 0 from J, leaving 11 bases between them. The CDR3 is 15 amino acids. Here the CDR3 reads CASSHTGTSNQPQHF. The CDR3 region has the DNA TGTGCCAGCAGCCATACCGGGACTAGCAATCAGCCCCAGCATTTT.

The sample holds many counts of this clonotype. The V and J genes are TRBV6-5 and TRBJ2-5; 8 positions agree with TRBD2. Germline lookup yields CDR1 MNHEY and CDR2 SVGAGI. The CDR3 is 14 amino acids. Unmatched junction bases numbered 4, after V lost 6 bases and J lost 1 base. The CDR3 here is CASRLAAVQETQYF. The DNA for the CDR3 is TGTGCCAGCAGACTAGCGGCCGTCCAAGAGACCCAGTACTTC.

The table lists this clonotype with many counts. The chain combines TRBV20-1 with TRBJ2-5; 12 bases are a match to TRBD2. Losses at the gene ends were 6 bases for V and 5 bases for J; bases not matched to a gene: 13. In germline, CDR1 is DFQATT, CDR2 SNEGSKA (reference sequence). CDR3 size: 16 residues. CDR3: CSARPLAGGSDETQYF. The CDR3 DNA reads TGCAGTGCACGGCCCCTAGCGGGAGGGTCGGATGAGACCCAGTACTTC.

The chain recombines TRBV7-9 with TRBJ1-1; 8 bases align to TRBD1. The V gene end was trimmed by 4 bases and the J gene end by 1 base; junction bases not matched to a gene: 2. Germline loops: CDR1 SEHNR, CDR2 FQNEAQ (reference sequence). This CDR3 region has 14 residues. CDR3 in DNA: TGTGCCAGCAGCTCGACAGGGGCGAACACTGAAGCTTTCTTT. Encoded protein: CASSSTGANTEAFF.

This clonotype was detected many times. The genes are TRBV7-9 and TRBJ2-1, with 7 bases fitting TRBD2. Germline CDR1 SEHNR, CDR2 FQNEAQ (reference sequence). The CDR3 extends over 15 amino acids. V dropped 1 base and J dropped 12; count of bases not matched to a gene: 12. CDR3 in amino acids: CASSLVRESMKGQFF. CDR3 DNA sequence: TGTGCCAGCAGCTTAGTGCGGGAGTCAATGAAGGGGCAGTTCTTC. The full variable domain, with the rest looked up from reference TRBV7-9 and TRBJ2-1, is DTGVSQNPRHKITKRGQNVTFRCDPISEHNRLYWYRQTLGQGPEFLTYFQNEAQLEKSRLLSDRFSAERPKGSFSTLEIQRTEQGDSAMYLCASSLVRESMKGQFFGPGTRLTVL.

This clonotype was seen at least ten times. The chain joins TRBV5-1 to TRBJ2-3, with 11 nucleotides matching TRBD2. Germline lookup yields CDR1 SGHRS and CDR2 YFSETQ. CDR3 size: 16 residues. Trimming took 4 bases from V and 7 from J; bases not matched to a gene: 11. The CDR3 spells CASSPYYSGRGNTQYF. The CDR3 DNA sequence: TGCGCCAGCAGCCCCTACTATAGCGGGAGGGGGAATACGCAGTATTTT. Based on the CDR3 plus reference TRBV5-1 and TRBJ2-3, the full variable domain is KAGVTQTPRYLIKTRGQQVTLSCSPISGHRSVSWYQQTPGQGLQFLFEYFSETQRNKGNFPGRFSGRQFSNSRSEMNVSTLELGDSALYLCASSPYYSGRGNTQYFGPGTRLTVL.

The CDR3 is CSVVAGGIYEQYF. CDR3 nucleotides: TGCAGCGTCGTCGCGGGGGGCATCTACGAGCAGTACTTC. V is TRBV29-1 and J is TRBJ2-7; 8 bases are a match to TRBD2. J was trimmed by 3 bases and V by 6 bases; bases with no gene match: 7. This CDR3 is built from 13 residues. CDR1 and CDR2 (germline): SQVTM, ANQGSEA.

In the case of this clonotype: One base away lies a much larger clone, so this may be a sequencing read error. This rearrangement joins TRBV20-1 to TRBJ2-7; tentatively, D is TRBD1 or TRBD2 (5 bases each). Germline lookup yields CDR1 DFQATT and CDR2 SNEGSKA (reference sequence). CDR3 length: 14 residues. The CDR3 nucleotides read TGCAGTGCTCACCCTCAGGGACGGGCCTACAAGCAGTACTTC. It encodes CSAHPQGRAYKQYF.

The J gene is TRBJ2-1, the V gene TRBV6-2 or TRBV6-3; TRBD1 aligns across 8 bases. Trimming at V came to 6 bases and at J to 4 bases, leaving 5 bases not matched to a gene. Germline V gene data show CDR1 as MNHEY and CDR2 as SVGEGT. The CDR3 runs 14 residues. The CDR3 loop reads CASSQDREYNEQFF. In nucleotides, the CDR3 is TGTGCCAGCAGCCAGGACAGGGAGTACAATGAGCAGTTCTTC.

This clonotype was seen a few times. The rearrangement uses TRBV20-1 and TRBJ2-7; D gene ambiguous. Germline CDR1 is DFQATT and CDR2 is SNEGSKA (reference sequence). Trimming took 3 bases from V and 3 from J, leaving 21 bases between them. The length of the CDR3 is 16 residues. CDR3 sequence (DNA): TGCAGTGCTAGTCTGGGTTTCGCGCTGAGCGACTACGAGCAGTACTTC. It translates to CSASLGFALSDYEQYF.

This clonotype was observed many times. The chain joins TRBV12-3 or TRBV12-4 to TRBJ2-4; D call uncertain. CDR3 length equals 14 residues. Trimming took 6 bases from V and 0 from J, leaving 9 bases between them. For the CDR3, the DNA is TGTGCCAGCAGCGACACCTTAGCCAAAAACATTCAGTACTTC. This translates into CASSDTLAKNIQYF.

This clonotype was counted between two and nine times. V and J are TRBV3-1 and TRBJ2-5; TRBD2 matches at 12 bases. V shed 0 bases, J shed 4 bases, and the junction held 3 bases outside the gene matches. Germline V CDR1 and CDR2: LGHDT, YNNKEL (reference sequence). This CDR3 region has 16 residues. As DNA, the CDR3 is TGTGCCAGCAGCCAAGACGTGACTAGCGGGAGAGAGACCCAGTACTTC. Translation: CASSQDVTSGRETQYF.

This clonotype occurred many times. V usage is TRBV29-1 and J usage is TRBJ1-1, with D uncertain. This CDR3 comprises 12 residues. The V end lost 1 base, the J end lost 4 bases, and 7 bases lay between the germline ends. Germline V gene sequence: CDR1 SQVTM, CDR2 ANQGSEA. The DNA of the CDR3 is TGCAGCGTTGAAGGGGGTCTCACTGAAGCTTTCTTT. It encodes CSVEGGLTEAFF. The variable domain in full, completed from reference TRBV29-1 and TRBJ1-1, reads SAVISQKPSRDICQRGTSLTIQCQVDSQVTMMFWYRQQPGQSLTLIATANQGSEATYESGFVIDKFPISRPNLTFSTLTVSNMSPEDSSIYLCSVEGGLTEAFFGQGTRLTVV.

This clonotype was seen a few times. This chain joins TRBV6-6 and TRBJ1-1; TRBD1 agrees at 10 bases. This CDR3 comprises 18 residues. Germline V CDR1 and CDR2: MNHNY, SVGAGI (reference sequence). Unmatched junction bases numbered 11, after V lost 3 bases and J lost 1 base. The CDR3 protein is CASSYAGATGGANTEAFF. CDR3 sequence (DNA): TGTGCCAGCAGTTATGCGGGGGCGACAGGGGGCGCGAACACTGAAGCTTTCTTT.

V usage is TRBV11-2 and J usage is TRBJ2-5; D remains unclear. Germline V gene data show CDR1 as SGHAT and CDR2 as FQNNGV. Between the trimmed V and J ends, which lost 0 bases and 5 bases, there was a span of 10 bases. The CDR3 is 14 amino acids. CDR3 in amino acids: CASSLDQYLETQYF. CDR3 DNA sequence: TGTGCCAGCAGCTTAGATCAATACCTGGAGACCCAGTACTTC.

The rearrangement links TRBV19 to TRBJ2-1, with D possibly TRBD1 on 6 matching bases. In germline, CDR1 is LNHDA, CDR2 SQIVND (reference sequence). This CDR3 spans 17 amino acids. The ends were cut back, 4 bases at V and 2 bases at J, with 18 bases in the middle. The DNA for the CDR3 is TGTGCCAGTAGTAGGGGCCAGGGGCGGTCGACCTACAATGAGCAGTTCTTC. It yields the protein CASSRGQGRSTYNEQFF.

This clonotype was counted many times. The rearrangement uses TRBV27 and TRBJ2-5, with D unclear. V lost 6 bases and J 7 bases, leaving 18 bases between the germline ends. The CDR3 sequence is 14 residues long. Germline V CDR1 and CDR2: MNHEY, SMNVEV (reference sequence). DNA for the CDR3: TGTGCCAGCAGCCCAATGAGTTATTCGGGGACCCAGTACTTC. It codes for CASSPMSYSGTQYF.

This clonotype was picked up many times. Relative to the germline gene, one junction end is altered; a read error may explain this. The V gene is TRBV27, the J gene TRBJ2-7, with 11 bases identical to TRBD2. The germline gives CDR1 MNHEY, CDR2 SMNVEV (reference sequence). The CDR3 sequence is 12 residues long. The CDR3 loop is CASSPIAGGPLF. The CDR3 DNA reads TGTGCCAGCAGTCCCATAGCGGGAGGGCCATTGTTC.

The table lists this clonotype with many counts. This chain links TRBV18 with TRBJ1-2; D unclear. The CDR3 contains 11 residues. Germline CDR1 reads KGHSH; CDR2 reads LQKENI. The V end was cut by 1 base, the J end by 6 bases, with 3 bases between. CDR3 residues: CASSPQDGYTF. The CDR3 coding sequence is TGTGCCAGCTCACCACAGGATGGCTACACCTTC.

This chain uses TRBV7-6 with TRBJ1-1; D may be TRBD1 (6 bases). This CDR3 spans 15 amino acids. From germline, CDR1 is SGHVS and CDR2 FNYEAQ. Deletions cut 4 bases from V and 1 base from J, with 13 bases between. CDR3 sequence reads: CASSSFGGPNTEAFF. DNA of the CDR3: TGTGCCAGCAGCTCCTTTGGGGGCCCGAACACTGAAGCTTTCTTT.

V gene TRBV12-3 or TRBV12-4 combines with J gene TRBJ2-4; 8 nucleotides line up with TRBD2. The CDR3 sequence is 15 residues long. The J segment lost 0 bases and the V segment lost 5 bases, leaving 3 bases of the junction unmatched. This CDR3 reads CASSPGLVAKNIQYF. The CDR3 nucleotides are TGTGCCAGCAGTCCGGGACTAGTAGCCAAAAACATTCAGTACTTC.

In this sample, this clonotype turned up many times. The V and J genes are TRBV10-1 and TRBJ2-2; a weak D match, TRBD2 (6 bases). The CDR3 extends over 16 amino acids. V was shortened by 0 bases and J by 0 bases, with 8 bases between the two germline ends. Germline V gene sequence: CDR1 WNHNN, CDR2 SYGVQD (reference sequence). The DNA of the CDR3 is TGCGCCAGCAGTGAGTCGACGGGGGCGAACACCGGGGAGCTGTTTTTT. Encoded protein: CASSESTGANTGELFF.

This clonotype was counted only a few times. At one end, the junction sequence differs from germline, possibly due to a read error. This sequence joins TRBV6-6 and TRBJ2-2, with 7 bases fitting TRBD1. The CDR3 contains 12 residues. CDR1 is MNHNY and CDR2 is SVGAGI in the germline V gene (reference sequence). CDR3 sequence: CASSNQQGSTFF. The CDR3 DNA is TGTGCCAGCAGTAACCAACAGGGGTCAACCTTCTTT.

This clonotype came up a few times. The CDR3 DNA follows: TGTGCCAGCAGCTTATCGATGTCCGCGGGGGACGAAGCTTTCTTT. This gives the protein CASSLSMSAGDEAFF. The chain recombines TRBV7-9 with TRBJ1-1, with D perhaps matching TRBD1 (5 bases). This CDR3 region has 15 residues. Per germline, CDR1 SEHNR and CDR2 FQNEAQ (reference sequence). Deletions cut 2 bases from V and 8 bases from J, with 18 bases between.